The rows below give T cell receptor beta chains drawn from one sample of a study of brain metastases from non-small cell lung cancer. The assay was immunoSEQ multiplex PCR, and TCRdb's table has in-frame clones only and misses some. Of under 200 clones in the sample, 96% were seen once. The sample comprised tissue from a brain metastasis. The receptors here all came from a donor aged 40 or over with non-small cell lung cancer. Both conserved end residues are part of each CDR3. A D gene is named only where the DNA matches it firmly. A row's size may be missing; if present it is once, few, many or a size class.

size | D | J | V | CDR3 | DNA
. | . | TRBJ2-6 | TRBV7-2 | CASSFTFSGANVLTF | TGTGCCAGCAGCTTCACCTTTTCTGGGGCCAACGTCCTGACTTTC
. | . | TRBJ2-2 | TRBV23-1 | CASSLTWIVMGELFF | TGCGCCAGCAGTCTGACCTGGATAGTTATGGGGGAGCTGTTTTTT
. | TRBD1 | TRBJ1-1 | TRBV19 | CASRIDRDQEKAFF | TGTGCCAGTAGGATCGACAGGGATCAGGAAAAAGCTTTCTTT
. | TRBD1 | TRBJ1-1 | TRBV19 | CASSPYRTGANTEAFF | TGTGCCAGTAGTCCCTATCGGACAGGTGCTAACACTGAAGCTTTCTTT
. | . | TRBJ1-3 | TRBV3-1/TRBV3-2 | CASSLGSGSGNTIYF | TGTGCCAGCAGCCTCGGGTCGGGCTCTGGAAACACCATATATTTT
. | . | TRBJ2-3 | TRBV3-1/TRBV3-2 | CASSQEGLTDTQYF | TGTGCCAGCAGCCAAGAGGGCCTCACAGATACGCAGTATTTT
. | TRBD1 | TRBJ2-1 | TRBV5-1 | CASSFEQGAYEQFF | TGCGCCAGCAGCTTTGAACAGGGGGCATATGAGCAGTTCTTC
. | TRBD1 | TRBJ1-5 | TRBV27 | CASIPKAAGGLKNQPQHF | TGTGCCAGCATCCCCAAGGCCGCAGGGGGCCTAAAGAATCAGCCCCAGCATTTT
. | . | TRBJ2-5 | TRBV6-2/TRBV6-3 | CASSQWETQYF | TGTGCCAGCAGTCAATGGGAGACCCAGTACTTC
. | TRBD1 | TRBJ1-1 | TRBV30 | CAWALGTGPEAFF | TGTGCCTGGGCTCTCGGGACAGGTCCTGAAGCTTTCTTT
. | TRBD2 | TRBJ2-1 | TRBV3-1/TRBV3-2 | CASSQETLLAGFHNEQFF | TGTGCCAGCAGCCAAGAAACTCTGCTAGCGGGATTCCACAATGAGCAGTTCTTC
. | . | TRBJ2-7 | TRBV19 | CASSIEDSPSYEQYF | TGTGCCAGTAGTATAGAAGACAGCCCTTCCTACGAGCAGTACTTC
. | . | TRBJ2-5 | TRBV2 | CASSDSGIQTQYF | TGTGCCAGCAGTGATTCAGGTATCCAGACCCAGTACTTC
. | TRBD2 | TRBJ2-1 | TRBV5-7 | CASSFGLAGGEQFF | TGTGCCAGCAGCTTTGGACTAGCGGGGGGAGAGCAGTTCTTC
. | . | TRBJ2-7 | TRBV4-1 | CASSQLGTEAYEQYF | TGCGCCAGCAGCCAGTTGGGGACTGAGGCCTACGAGCAGTACTTC
. | TRBD2 | TRBJ2-7 | TRBV4-1 | CASSQGKGGGQYF | TGCGCCAGCAGCCAAGGGAAAGGCGGGGGGCAGTACTTC
. | . | TRBJ2-2 | TRBV19 | CASSISDTNIGELFF | TGTGCCAGTAGTATAAGTGACACGAACATCGGGGAGCTGTTTTTT
. | TRBD1 | TRBJ1-1 | TRBV2 | CASRYINRGHTEAFF | TGTGCCAGCAGATACATAAACAGGGGGCACACCGAAGCTTTCTTT
. | TRBD1 | TRBJ2-7 | TRBV5-8 | CASRIDRGTSYEQYF | TGTGCCAGCAGAATTGACAGGGGGACCTCCTACGAGCAGTACTTC
. | . | TRBJ1-2 | TRBV25-1 | CTSAVGGKEGYTF | TGTACCAGCGCGGTGGGGGGAAAAGAGGGCTACACCTTC
. | . | TRBJ1-2 | TRBV29-1 | CSLRGAGESYTF | TGCAGCCTAAGGGGGGCAGGGGAGAGCTACACCTTC
. | . | TRBJ1-1 | TRBV5-1 | CASSLSGLGRRNTEAFF | TGCGCCAGCAGCTTGTCTGGCCTAGGACGGCGAAACACTGAAGCTTTCTTT
. | TRBD1 | TRBJ1-2 | TRBV14 | CASSQERTGGYTF | TGTGCCAGCAGCCAAGAGAGGACAGGTGGCTACACCTTC
. | TRBD1 | TRBJ1-6 | TRBV19 | CASSIGGQGENSPLHF | TGTGCCAGTAGTATAGGAGGACAGGGTGAAAATTCACCCCTCCACTTT
few | . | TRBJ1-4 | TRBV29-1 | CSFAGLATNEKLFF | TGCAGCTTTGCCGGGTTGGCAACTAATGAAAAACTGTTTTTT
. | . | TRBJ2-1 | TRBV5-1 | CASSEWARQHATYNEQFF | TGCGCCAGCAGCGAATGGGCACGGCAGCATGCAACCTACAATGAGCAGTTCTTC